Described below is a single T cell receptor beta chain sequence and its context. Its antigen is currently unknown. The CDR3 length is 14 residues. Germline lookup yields CDR1 LGHNA and CDR2 YSLEER. The germline V and J ends were trimmed by 0 bases and 9 bases, with 9 bases remaining between them. MiXCR, applied by TCRdb to the RT-PCR reads, yields one record per CDR3 protein. The sample contains some 160,000 distinct CDR3 sequences, roughly 10% of which appear only once. These data originate in a study of response to subunit inactivated influenza vaccine. Study-level results: Authors suggested seasonal influenza vaccinations each recruit few new T cells.

This chain connects TRBV4-3 to TRBJ1-6; D gene unclear. The sample consisted of non-naive T cells sorted from PBMCs, taken 35 to 45 days after vaccination. This TCR was sampled from a man in his fifties or sixties who received an inactivated influenza vaccine. CDR3: CASSQDGRGSPLHF. DNA of the CDR3: TGCGCCAGCAGCCAAGACGGCCGGGGTTCACCCCTCCACTTT.